These T cell receptor beta chains were read from a single sample in a study of blood T cell repertoires in COVID-19. Sequenced by immunoSEQ multiplex PCR; TCRdb stores in-frame clones only, minus some. This table has 380,000 or so clones, around 92% appearing once. The sequenced sample was peripheral blood. The receptors originated from a middle-aged man with acute or convalescent COVID-19. Each CDR3 is given with its conserved first and last residue. A D gene is named only where the DNA matches it firmly. Size values are once, few and many counts, or a class for expanded clones, and some rows have none.

d_gene	abundance	v_gene	j_gene	CDR3nt	CDR3aa
TRBD2	.	TRBV5-6	TRBJ2-2	TGTGCCGGCAGCCCCCGGGGAGCGGGAGAGTCTGTCGGGGAGCTGTTTTTT	CAGSPRGAGESVGELFF
.	.	TRBV10-3	TRBJ2-7	TGTGCCATCAGGGAAAGTGGCAGGATGGGCGAGCAGTACTTC	CAIRESGRMGEQYF
TRBD2	.	TRBV27	TRBJ2-2	TGTGCCAGCGGGCGGGGAGGGAGACGCGGGGAGCTGTTTTTT	CASGRGGRRGELFF
.	.	TRBV9	TRBJ1-1	TGTGCCAGCAGCGTAGGTTCGGGAACCGAAGCTTTCTTT	CASSVGSGTEAFF
TRBD2	.	TRBV27	TRBJ2-3	TGTGCCAGCATCCCCAGGCGGCCAGCGGGAGGTGAAGATACGCAGTATTTT	CASIPRRPAGGEDTQYF
.	.	TRBV20-1	TRBJ1-5	TGCAGTGCTAGTTCTAGCCCAGAGGACCAGCCCCAGCATTTT	CSASSSPEDQPQHF
TRBD1	.	TRBV5-1	TRBJ2-7	TGCGCCAGCAGCTTACGACAGGGACGGGGCGAGCAGTACTTC	CASSLRQGRGEQYF
TRBD2	.	TRBV19	TRBJ2-1	TGTGCCAGTAGTATAGATATTAACCAGCGGGGGAGGTTCTTC	CASSIDINQRGRFF
.	.	TRBV27	TRBJ2-3	TGTGCCAGCAGTCCCAATGTGGGTAGCGGATACACAGATACGCAGTATTTT	CASSPNVGSGYTDTQYF
.	few	TRBV5-1	TRBJ1-3	TGCGCCAGCAGCCCCCGACAGTCTGGAAACACCATATATTTT	CASSPRQSGNTIYF
TRBD2	.	TRBV19	TRBJ2-1	TGTGCCAGTAGTCTCCGGACTAGCGGGAGTAAAAGGGGATACAATGAGCAGTTCTTC	CASSLRTSGSKRGYNEQFF
TRBD1	few	TRBV7-3	TRBJ1-1	TGTGCCAGCAGCTTGGGACAGCTCAGCACTGAAGCTTTCTTT	CASSLGQLSTEAFF
TRBD1	.	TRBV19	TRBJ1-5	TGTGCCAGTAGCCTCCAGGGGGTAGGGCAGCCCCAGCATTTT	CASSLQGVGQPQHF
TRBD2	.	TRBV3-1/TRBV3-2	TRBJ2-7	TGTGCCAGCAGCCAATGGAGCGGGGGGGCCCGAGAGCAGTACTTC	CASSQWSGGAREQYF
TRBD2	.	TRBV5-1	TRBJ2-5	TGCGCCAGCAGCTTGGCCAAAAGCGGGAGGGCCAGAGAGACCCAGTACTTC	CASSLAKSGRARETQYF
.	.	TRBV6-6	TRBJ2-5	TGTGCCAGCAGTCCACCTCGCTACGAACAGGATTCAGAGACCCAGTACTTC	CASSPPRYEQDSETQYF
TRBD1	.	TRBV5-4	TRBJ1-2	TGTGCCAGCAGCTTGGCCGCCGCGCAGGGGGCTTTGGGCTACACCTTC	CASSLAAAQGALGYTF
TRBD2	.	TRBV19	TRBJ2-5	TGTGCCAGTAGTATAAGCTGGGGGAGGGTTGAGACCCAGTACTTC	CASSISWGRVETQYF
.	.	TRBV5-1	TRBJ1-2	TGCGCCAGCAGCTTCTATTCTCCGACAGCCCGCTCTCTTAACTATGGCTACACCTTC	CASSFYSPTARSLNYGYTF
TRBD2	.	TRBV10-2	TRBJ2-1	TGCGCCAGCAGTGCTAGCGGGAGCGGCAATGAGCAGTTCTTC	CASSASGSGNEQFF
.	once	TRBV7-9	TRBJ2-1	TGTGCCAGCAGCTTCAGATATTCCTACAATGAGCAGTTCTTC	CASSFRYSYNEQFF
.	.	TRBV21-1	TRBJ2-5	TGTGCCAGCTTTACAGGGGGTTACTTGGAGACCCAGTACTTC	CASFTGGYLETQYF
.	few	TRBV3-1/TRBV3-2	TRBJ1-4	TGTGCCAGCAGCCCTGGCCGAGGGCTGTTTTTT	CASSPGRGLFF
.	.	TRBV7-9	TRBJ1-1	TGTGCCAGCAGCTTAGTCCCCAGCGCCGCTGGGGCTTTCTTT	CASSLVPSAAGAFF
.	many	TRBV18	TRBJ1-6	TGTGCCAGCTCACCACTCATTACGGGGAGTAATTCACCCCTCCACTTT	CASSPLITGSNSPLHF
.	.	TRBV6-2/TRBV6-3	TRBJ2-2	TGTGCCAGCAGTTACAGAGGCACCGGGGAGCTGTTTTTT	CASSYRGTGELFF
.	.	TRBV30	TRBJ1-3	TGTGCCTGGAGCTTGGCGGCGAGCTCTGGAAACACCATATATTTT	CAWSLAASSGNTIYF
.	.	TRBV7-9	TRBJ2-3	TGTGCCAGCAGCGCCCAGTTCCAGGCAGATACGCAGTATTTT	CASSAQFQADTQYF
TRBD1	.	TRBV27	TRBJ2-7	TGTGCCAGCAGTCCAACCGGGACAGGGTATCAGTACTTC	CASSPTGTGYQYF